This passage covers 30 T cell receptor beta chains from one sample sequenced in a study of shared clonotypes between healthy human individuals. Assay used: immunoSEQ multiplex PCR; TCRdb lists only in-frame clones, some missing. The sample includes about 1 million clones, 75% to 80% of them seen just once. Specimen: memory CD4+ T cells from PBMCs. Subset defined: CD45RA-negative fraction. These receptors came from a man aged 18 to 29 in good health. Some clones in this sample may be carry-over from other donors' samples.

There are a few counts of this clone. The gene calls are TRBV5-6 and TRBJ2-3; D assignment may be TRBD1 or TRBD2 (6 bases each). Per the germline V gene, CDR1 is SGHDT and CDR2 is YYEEEE. There are 14 residues in the CDR3. V lost 5 bases and J 4 bases, leaving 14 bases between the germline ends. This CDR3 is CASSSGRGSDTQYF. CDR3 coding DNA: TGTGCCAGCAGTAGCGGAAGGGGGTCAGATACGCAGTATTTT.

This sequence joins TRBV28 and TRBJ1-3, with D tentatively TRBD1 (6 bases). Trimming pared 2 bases from V and 4 bases from J, leaving 9 bases between. CDR1 MDHEN and CDR2 SYDVKM come from the germline V gene. CDR3 length: 14 amino acids. CDR3 DNA sequence: TGTGCCAGCAGTTTACCAGGGGAGGGAAACACCATATATTTT. Its translation is CASSLPGEGNTIYF.

J is TRBJ2-3 and V is TRBV10-3, with D tentatively TRBD1 or TRBD2 (6 bases each). The CDR3 has 15 amino acids. CDR1 is ENHRY and CDR2 is SYGVKD in the germline V gene. With 6 bases removed from V and 1 base from J, the gap between germline ends came to 14 bases. DNA for the CDR3: TGTGCCATCAGGGGAAGGGGGGTAGGCACAGATACGCAGTATTTT. Translating it yields CAIRGRGVGTDTQYF.

The J gene is TRBJ2-1, the V gene TRBV7-3; possibly TRBD1 for D (5 bases). The germline CDR1 and CDR2 sequences are SGHTA and FQGTGA. This CDR3 contains 13 residues. The V end was cut by 5 bases, the J end by 8 bases, with 13 bases between. The chain's CDR3 is CASSNQGGYEQFF. The CDR3 DNA reads TGTGCCAGCAGCAACCAGGGCGGCTATGAGCAGTTCTTC.

The genes are TRBV30 and TRBJ2-7; D assignment may be TRBD1 or TRBD2 (5 bases each). The germline gives CDR1 GTSNPN, CDR2 SVGIG (reference sequence). The CDR3 extends over 15 amino acids. The ends were cut back, 3 bases at V and 7 bases at J, with 22 bases in the middle. CDR3 DNA: TGTGCCTGGAGCCCCCCCCGGCCCGGGGCTGGGGAGCAGTACTTC. Its protein product is CAWSPPRPGAGEQYF.

This chain links TRBV10-3 with TRBJ2-5, with D possibly being TRBD1 (7 bases). Germline CDR1 and CDR2: ENHRY and SYGVKD. V was cut by 10 bases and J by 5 bases, with 23 bases left in between. This CDR3 has 15 residues. CDR3 DNA sequence: TGTGCCACCCAGGGGGGACCCGAGAGGTGGGAGACCCAGTACTTC. It is translated as CATQGGPERWETQYF.

This sequence joins TRBV28 and TRBJ1-1, with 7 positions matching TRBD1. Germline CDR1 is MDHEN and CDR2 is SYDVKM. The junction had 5 bases not matched to a gene; V was cut back by 6 bases and J by 7 bases. The CDR3 has 12 amino acids. CDR3 region: CASRETGSEAFF. CDR3 in DNA: TGTGCCAGCAGGGAGACAGGGAGTGAAGCTTTCTTT.

This clone was seen a few times. The V and J genes are TRBV28 and TRBJ2-7; TRBD1 agrees at 7 bases. From germline, CDR1 is MDHEN and CDR2 SYDVKM. The CDR3 spans 15 residues. The trim removed 5 bases at V and 6 bases at J, leaving 13 bases unmatched. CDR3 region: CASSTTGTASTEQYF. DNA of the CDR3: TGTGCCAGCAGTACGACCGGGACAGCTTCTACCGAGCAGTACTTC.

This chain links TRBV6-6 with TRBJ2-1, with 7 nucleotides matching TRBD2. J was trimmed by 6 bases and V by 6 bases; bases with no gene match: 8. The germline gives CDR1 MNHNY, CDR2 SVGAGI (reference sequence). The CDR3 has 14 amino acids. The DNA for the CDR3 is TGTGCCAGCAGCCTTCGACTAGCTAGCAATGAGCAGTTCTTC. The encoded protein is CASSLRLASNEQFF.

Details on this clone: Other nucleotide sequences from this sample produce the same CDR3. V gene TRBV5-6 combines with J gene TRBJ2-3, with D unresolved. Trimming stripped 3 bases from V and 1 base from J, with 3 bases between. Germline CDR1 and CDR2: SGHDT and YYEEEE. The CDR3 is 12 amino acids. The CDR3 DNA sequence: TGTGCCAGCAGCTGGGGCACAGATACGCAGTATTTT. This translates into CASSWGTDTQYF.

The chain couples TRBV29-1 to TRBJ1-1; 7 positions match TRBD1. The junction had 9 bases not matched to a gene; V was cut back by 6 bases and J by 2 bases. Germline V lookup: CDR1 SQVTM, CDR2 ANQGSEA. This CDR3 region has 14 residues. CDR3 DNA: TGCAGCGTAAAGACAGGGATGGGTAACACTGAAGCTTTCTTT. This encodes CSVKTGMGNTEAFF.

V usage is TRBV6-1 and J usage is TRBJ2-7; 8 bases line up with TRBD2. Trimming at V came to 1 base and at J to 4 bases, leaving 15 bases not matched to a gene. The CDR3 runs 18 residues. Germline V CDR1 and CDR2: MNHNS, SASEGT. For the CDR3, the DNA is TGTGCCAGCAGTGAAGGCCCACCCGGGGGGGGCATCCTATACGAGCAGTACTTC. This codes for CASSEGPPGGGILYEQYF.

CDR3 in DNA: TGTGCCAGCAGCTTGTCGGCAGCCACGTACGAGCAGTACTTC. Translation gives CASSLSAATYEQYF. The chain joins TRBV5-4 to TRBJ2-7; D not certain. Germline V gene sequence: CDR1 SGHNT, CDR2 YYREEE (reference sequence). CDR3 length: 14 amino acids. Between the trimmed V and J ends, which lost 1 base and 4 bases, there was a span of 12 bases.

The CDR3 here is CASSLRQVGTEAFF. CDR3 DNA: TGTGCCAGCAGCCTCAGACAGGTCGGAACTGAAGCTTTCTTT. The V and J genes are TRBV9 and TRBJ1-1; a weak D match, TRBD1 (6 bases). CDR1 is SGDLS and CDR2 is YYNGEE in the germline V gene. The CDR3 is made up of 14 amino acids. Trimming cost V 4 bases and J 5 bases, with 15 bases left between them.

The J gene is TRBJ2-2, the V gene TRBV2; D unclear. This CDR3 has 11 residues. Germline assignment: CDR1 SNHLY and CDR2 FYNNEI. With 4 bases removed from V and 6 bases from J, the gap between germline ends came to 3 bases. Here the CDR3 DNA reads TGTGCCAGCAGTGGGGCCGGGGAGCTGTTTTTT. Its protein is CASSGAGELFF.

In this sample, this clone turned up once. This sequence joins TRBV7-2 and TRBJ1-2, with D possibly TRBD1 on 6 matching bases. Germline V gives CDR1 SGHTA, CDR2 FQGNSA. Trimming removed 4 bases from V and 7 bases from J, with 16 bases in between. This CDR3 is 14 amino acids long. Written as DNA, the CDR3 is TGTGCCAGCAGCTACCAGGGGCCGTTTGGTGGCTACACCTTC. Amino acids: CASSYQGPFGGYTF.

This clone appeared once. The J gene is TRBJ2-5, the V gene TRBV10-2; 7 bases are shared with TRBD1. Looked up from germline, CDR1 is WSHSY and CDR2 is SAAADI. The CDR3 covers 15 residues. V was pared by 0 bases and J by 2 bases, with 3 bases of the junction left unmatched. This CDR3 is CASSESGTAQETQYF. In nucleotides, the CDR3 is TGCGCCAGCAGTGAGTCGGGGACAGCACAAGAGACCCAGTACTTC.

This clone has just a few counts. The V and J genes are TRBV5-1 and TRBJ2-5; 11 positions agree with TRBD2. J gave up 0 bases and V 3 bases, and 4 bases lay outside the gene matches. The germline V gene encodes CDR1 SGHRS and CDR2 YFSETQ. The CDR3 is 16 residues long. The CDR3 DNA follows: TGCGCCAGCAGCTGGGGACTAGCGGACTACCAAGAGACCCAGTACTTC. It yields the protein CASSWGLADYQETQYF.

The genes are TRBV10-1 and TRBJ2-7; TRBD2 aligns across 10 bases. With V trimmed by 2 bases and J by 6 bases, 10 bases remained unmatched. CDR3 size: 16 residues. Germline CDR1 reads WNHNN; CDR2 reads SYGVQD (reference sequence). The CDR3 region has the DNA TGCGCCAGCAGTGAGAATTTGTCTAGCGGGAGAAGCGAGCAGTACTTC. Encoded protein: CASSENLSSGRSEQYF.

This clone was seen a single time. This sequence joins TRBV19 and TRBJ1-4; D might be TRBD1 (6 bases). Germline CDR1 LNHDA, CDR2 SQIVND (reference sequence). The CDR3 is made up of 14 amino acids. V was clipped by 9 bases and J by 0 bases, with 11 bases between them. The CDR3: CASQDRPTNEKLFF. Written as DNA, the CDR3 is TGTGCCAGCCAGGACAGACCAACTAATGAAAAACTGTTTTTT.

This clone was recorded once. The J gene is TRBJ1-6, the V gene TRBV6-5; 8 positions match TRBD1. Germline V gene lookup returns CDR1 MNHEY and CDR2 SVGAGI. The length of the CDR3 is 14 residues. V trimming: 2 bases; J trimming: 8 bases; junction bases outside the gene matches: 2. The CDR3 spells CASSYRQGHSPLHF. The CDR3 nucleotides read TGTGCCAGCAGTTACAGACAGGGGCATTCACCCCTCCACTTT.

The chain couples TRBV28 to TRBJ2-7; D is unresolved. From germline, CDR1 is MDHEN and CDR2 SYDVKM. The CDR3 length is 12 residues. The germline V and J ends were trimmed by 8 bases and 4 bases, with 12 bases remaining between them. The CDR3 DNA follows: TGTGCCAGCGTTAGGTCCAGTTACGAGCAGTACTTC. Encoded protein: CASVRSSYEQYF. Full variable domain (rest looked up from reference TRBV28 and TRBJ2-7): DVKVTQSSRYLVKRTGEKVFLECVQDMDHENMFWYRQDPGLGLRLIYFSYDVKMKEKGDIPEGYSVSREKKERFSLILESASTNQTSMYLCASVRSSYEQYFGPGTRLTVT.

In nucleotides, the CDR3 is TGCGCCAGCAGTATGATGGGACTGGGCACTGAAGCTTTCTTT. The encoded protein is CASSMMGLGTEAFF. The chain joins TRBV10-2 to TRBJ1-1, with a possible D match to TRBD1 (5 bases). Germline CDR1 WSHSY, CDR2 SAAADI. Deletions cut 5 bases from V and 4 bases from J, with 14 bases between. The CDR3 loop spans 14 amino acids.

This clone came up many times. The rearrangement joins TRBV7-3 to TRBJ2-1, with TRBD1 identical over 9 bases. Trimming took 1 base from V and 9 from J; bases not matched to a gene: 10. The germline gives CDR1 SGHTA, CDR2 FQGTGA. This CDR3 is 16 amino acids long. The CDR3 here is CASSLRSGTGPGEQFF. The DNA of the CDR3 is TGTGCCAGCAGCTTAAGGTCGGGGACAGGGCCCGGTGAGCAGTTCTTC.

The chain carries TRBV11-2 and TRBJ1-2; TRBD1 agrees at 9 bases. The length of the CDR3 is 18 residues. Germline trimming cut 4 bases from V and 0 bases from J; bases unmatched to any gene: 12. CDR1 is SGHAT and CDR2 is FQNNGV in the germline V gene. The CDR3 region is CASSSRGDRDGPNYGYTF. The CDR3 coding sequence is TGTGCCAGCAGCTCCCGCGGGGACAGGGACGGACCTAACTATGGCTACACCTTC. Variable domain in full (rest from reference TRBV11-2 and TRBJ1-2): EAGVAQSPRYKIIEKRQSVAFWCNPISGHATLYWYQQILGQGPKLLIQFQNNGVVDDSQLPKDRFSAERLKGVDSTLKIQPAKLEDSAVYLCASSSRGDRDGPNYGYTFGSGTRLTVV.

J is TRBJ2-3 and V is TRBV7-2; 7 bases are shared with TRBD1. CDR1 and CDR2 (germline): SGHTA, FQGNSA. V trimming: 3 bases; J trimming: 1 base; junction bases outside the gene matches: 4. The CDR3 extends over 15 amino acids. The CDR3 nucleotides are TGTGCCAGCAGCTTTGGGGACAGCCGCACAGATACGCAGTATTTT. Translation gives CASSFGDSRTDTQYF.

This chain joins TRBV27 and TRBJ1-1; 7 positions match TRBD1. This CDR3 is built from 15 residues. V lost 6 bases to trimming and J lost 1 base; unmatched junction nucleotides: 8. Germline V gives CDR1 MNHEY, CDR2 SMNVEV (reference sequence). CDR3 DNA sequence: TGTGCCAGCAGGCAGGGGGGGCTTCGGAACACTGAAGCTTTCTTT. Amino acids: CASRQGGLRNTEAFF.

The J gene is TRBJ1-6, the V gene TRBV5-4, with TRBD1 matching 8 bases. Germline loops: CDR1 SGHNT, CDR2 YYREEE (reference sequence). CDR3 size: 14 residues. V was clipped by 0 bases and J by 8 bases; unmatched bases: 1. Written as DNA, the CDR3 is TGTGCCAGCAGCTTGGTGGACAGGGATTCACCCCTCCACTTT. This gives the protein CASSLVDRDSPLHF.

The genes are TRBV14 and TRBJ2-3; tentative D call: TRBD2 (5 bases). The V gene's germline CDR1 is SGHDN and CDR2 FVKESK. The CDR3 consists of 14 residues. The V and J ends lost 2 bases and 3 bases respectively, with 9 bases between them. The CDR3 here is CASSQLGVTDTQYF. Here the CDR3 DNA reads TGTGCCAGCAGCCAATTGGGAGTGACAGATACGCAGTATTTT.

The chain uses TRBV4-2 and TRBJ1-1; D gene unclear. This CDR3 comprises 14 residues. The germline CDR1 and CDR2 sequences are LGHNA and YNFKEQ. Trimming cost V 0 bases and J 1 base, with 6 bases left between them. The DNA of the CDR3 is TGTGCCAGCAGCCAAGACTCGTCGAACACTGAAGCTTTCTTT. Amino acids: CASSQDSSNTEAFF.